This note documents a single TCR beta chain sequence. This entry belongs to a study of T cells after somatic rescue of genetic block. Some clones are missing from TCRdb's copy, which holds only in-frame ones; the method was immunoSEQ multiplex PCR. The data show some 68,000 clones, with roughly 88% seen just once and 2.8% held by the top ten. Germline V gene lookup returns CDR1 MNHEY and CDR2 SMNVEV (reference sequence). CDR3 size: 12 residues. Trimming shortened V by 6 bases and J by 3 bases, and 9 bases separated the two germline ends. The J gene is TRBJ2-7, the V gene TRBV27; no definite D call. The specimen sequenced was peripheral blood mononuclear cells (PBMCs). The receptor comes from a man in his thirties or forties. CDR3 sequence reads: CASSPDLYEQYF. DNA of the CDR3: TGTGCCAGCAGCCCCGACCTCTACGAGCAGTACTTC.